The 3 T cell receptor beta chains reported below all come from one sample, sequenced in a study of spatial heterogeneity in lung cancer. Regarding time point: sample taken at primary tumor resection. TCRdb re-analysed the 5' RACE reads in MiXCR, keeping a single row per CDR3 protein. The sample lists 50,000 to 75,000 distinct CDR3 sequences, about 6.3% occurring once. The source material was PBMCs, sampled at surgery. These TCRs come from a female donor with early-stage non-small cell lung cancer.

This clonotype has more than one count but fewer than ten. The DNA for the CDR3 is TGTGCCAGCAGCTTAGTCGAGGGATGGGGACCAGATACGCAGTATTTT. Protein sequence: CASSLVEGWGPDTQYF. This chain joins TRBV7-9 and TRBJ2-3; D assignment may be TRBD1 or TRBD2 (5 bases each). The CDR3 is 16 residues long. The V gene's germline CDR1 is SEHNR and CDR2 FQNEAQ (reference sequence). The V gene lost 1 base and the J gene lost 4 bases, with 15 bases spanning the gap.

V is TRBV11-3 and J is TRBJ2-1, with 10 bases that match TRBD2. Germline V lookup: CDR1 SGHNT, CDR2 YENEEA. The CDR3 has 15 residues. The V segment lost 5 bases and the J segment 5 bases; nucleotides outside the gene matches: 6. As DNA, the CDR3 is TGTGCCAGCAGCCCGGGACTAGCGTCCCACAATGAGCAGTTCTTC. This codes for CASSPGLASHNEQFF.

The chain has TRBV27 and TRBJ2-7, with 10 bases that match TRBD2. V trimming: 9 bases; J trimming: 3 bases; junction bases outside the gene matches: 11. The CDR3 contains 15 residues. Germline V gene sequence: CDR1 MNHEY, CDR2 SMNVEV (reference sequence). The CDR3 DNA follows: TGTGCCAGTAGGGCAGCCACTAGCGGGATCTACGAGCAGTACTTC. Its translation is CASRAATSGIYEQYF.